This passage covers 10 T cell receptor beta chains from one sample sequenced in a study of blood T cell repertoires in COVID-19. Generated by immunoSEQ multiplex PCR, the TCRdb table keeps only in-frame clones and is missing some. The sample holds around 12,000 clones; under 95% are singletons and the top ten take approximately 14%. Source material: peripheral blood. These receptors were collected from a human donor in a cohort sampled during active COVID-19.

This chain connects TRBV5-1 to TRBJ2-1; TRBD2 agrees at 12 bases. Germline trimming cut 1 base from V and 6 bases from J; bases unmatched to any gene: 2. The germline gives CDR1 SGHRS, CDR2 YFSETQ. This CDR3 is 15 amino acids long. The CDR3 sequence: CASSLSLAGGNEQFF. CDR3 DNA sequence: TGCGCCAGCAGCTTGTCACTAGCGGGAGGCAATGAGCAGTTCTTC.

The rearrangement joins TRBV2 to TRBJ2-5, with TRBD1 identical over 12 bases. CDR1 and CDR2 (germline): SNHLY, FYNNEI. Germline trimming cut 5 bases from V and 2 bases from J; bases unmatched to any gene: 12. This CDR3 is 18 amino acids long. The CDR3 loop reads CASSPRGTGGERQETQYF. DNA for the CDR3: TGTGCCAGCAGTCCCCGTGGGACAGGGGGCGAGAGGCAAGAGACCCAGTACTTC. The whole variable domain, remainder taken from reference TRBV2 and TRBJ2-5, is EPEVTQTPSHQVTQMGQEVILRCVPISNHLYFYWYRQILGQKVEFLVSFYNNEISEKSEIFDDQFSVERPDGSNFTLKIRSTKLEDSAMYFCASSPRGTGGERQETQYFGPGTRLLVL.

This chain joins TRBV5-1 and TRBJ1-5; tentative D call: TRBD1 (5 bases). The germline CDR1 and CDR2 sequences are SGHRS and YFSETQ. V lost 2 bases and J 10 bases, leaving 16 bases between the germline ends. The CDR3 consists of 14 residues. CDR3 sequence (DNA): TGCGCCAGCAGCTTAGGCGGGGGAAGAGAACCCCAGCATTTT. Amino acid sequence: CASSLGGGREPQHF.

The V call is TRBV28, the J call TRBJ1-1, with TRBD1 matching 9 bases. The junction had 11 bases not matched to a gene; V was cut back by 4 bases and J by 5 bases. CDR1 and CDR2 from the germline V gene are MDHEN and SYDVKM. The length of the CDR3 is 16 residues. Here the CDR3 reads CASSWVQGAGKTEAFF. For the CDR3, the DNA is TGTGCCAGCAGTTGGGTACAGGGGGCAGGAAAAACTGAAGCTTTCTTT.

V and J are TRBV28 and TRBJ1-2, with 9 bases aligning to TRBD1. The CDR3 runs 14 residues. V was clipped by 5 bases and J by 3 bases; unmatched bases: 4. Germline V lookup: CDR1 MDHEN, CDR2 SYDVKM. The chain's CDR3 is CASSLGQGYYGYTF. The CDR3 DNA follows: TGTGCCAGCAGTCTTGGACAGGGGTACTATGGCTACACCTTC.

The rearrangement uses TRBV6-5 and TRBJ2-5; tentative D call: TRBD1 (5 bases). Trimming removed 7 bases from V and 5 bases from J, with 17 bases in between. The CDR3 has 14 residues. Germline V gene sequence: CDR1 MNHEY, CDR2 SVGAGI. In DNA, the CDR3 is TGTGCCAGCACCCACAAAGGGGTGGCGGAGACCCAGTACTTC. This gives the protein CASTHKGVAETQYF.

The J gene is TRBJ1-4, the V gene TRBV4-2; D might be TRBD1 (6 bases). CDR3 length equals 16 residues. Germline V lookup: CDR1 LGHNA, CDR2 YNFKEQ. Trimming cost V 4 bases and J 10 bases, with 22 bases left between them. CDR3 sequence (DNA): TGTGCCAGCAGCCGAGCCCCGAACGCAGGGGATGGAAAACTGTTTTTT. Protein: CASSRAPNAGDGKLFF.

This sequence joins TRBV30 and TRBJ2-5; tentatively, D is TRBD2 (7 bases). CDR3 length: 15 residues. Germline V CDR1 and CDR2: GTSNPN, SVGIG (reference sequence). Trimming took off 1 base at V and 3 bases at J, with 15 bases between the two ends. As DNA, the CDR3 is TGTGCCTGGAGTGAGAGGGGGGGAGGAAAAGAGACCCAGTACTTC. It codes for CAWSERGGGKETQYF.

The J gene is TRBJ1-2, the V gene TRBV12-3 or TRBV12-4, with D maybe TRBD1 (6 bases). The CDR3 is 13 amino acids. Trimming left V 4 bases short and J 3 bases short, with 9 bases between. CDR3 sequence: CASSWQGHYGYTF. The CDR3 DNA reads as TGTGCCAGCAGTTGGCAGGGGCACTATGGCTACACCTTC.

This chain connects TRBV9 to TRBJ2-2; 9 bases agree with TRBD1. The CDR3 consists of 20 residues. CDR1 and CDR2 (germline): SGDLS, YYNGEE. J was trimmed by 1 base and V by 4 bases; bases with no gene match: 17. The CDR3: CASSSLGRGSGQGNTGELFF. The CDR3 DNA is TGTGCCAGCAGCTCACTGGGTCGTGGTTCGGGACAGGGGAACACCGGGGAGCTGTTTTTT. Filled out from reference TRBV9 and TRBJ2-2, the complete variable domain reads DSGVTQTPKHLITATGQRVTLRCSPRSGDLSVYWYQQSLDQGLQFLIQYYNGEERAKGNILERFSAQQFPDLHSELNLSSLELGDSALYFCASSSLGRGSGQGNTGELFFGEGSRLTVL.